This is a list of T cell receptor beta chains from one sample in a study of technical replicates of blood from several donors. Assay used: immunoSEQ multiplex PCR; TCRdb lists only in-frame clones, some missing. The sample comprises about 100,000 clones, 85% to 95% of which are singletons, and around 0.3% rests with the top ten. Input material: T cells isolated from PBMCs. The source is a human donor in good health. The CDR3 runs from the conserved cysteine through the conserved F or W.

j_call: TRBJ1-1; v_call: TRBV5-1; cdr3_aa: CASSEWRVNTEAFF
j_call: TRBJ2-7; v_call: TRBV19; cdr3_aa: CASTTGGIEQYF
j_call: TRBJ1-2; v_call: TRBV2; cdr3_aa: CASRADRSYGYTF
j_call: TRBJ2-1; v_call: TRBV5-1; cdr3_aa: CASGLAGGPIEQFF
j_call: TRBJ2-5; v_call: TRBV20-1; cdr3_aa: CSVETVETQYF
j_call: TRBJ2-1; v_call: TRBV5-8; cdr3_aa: CASTPGTSGYNEQFF
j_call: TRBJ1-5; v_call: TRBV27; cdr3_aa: CASSSGQPYQPQHF
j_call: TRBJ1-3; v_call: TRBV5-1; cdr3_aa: CASSLGQISGNTIYF
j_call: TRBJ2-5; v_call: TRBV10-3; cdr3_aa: CAISEARGETQYF
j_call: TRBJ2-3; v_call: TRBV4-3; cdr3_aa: CASSQEGTGSTDTQYF
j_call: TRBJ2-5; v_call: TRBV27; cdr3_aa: CASREQGGFIEETQYF
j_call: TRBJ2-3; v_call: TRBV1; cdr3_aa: CTSSSRLAENTDTQYF
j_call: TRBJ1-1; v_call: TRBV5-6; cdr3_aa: CASSLLKGKAFF
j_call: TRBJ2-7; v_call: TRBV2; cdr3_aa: CASSGDRTSSYEQYF
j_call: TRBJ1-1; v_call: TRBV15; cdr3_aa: CATSHLPDSNTEAFF
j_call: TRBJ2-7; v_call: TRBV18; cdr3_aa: CASSPEREGLYEQYF
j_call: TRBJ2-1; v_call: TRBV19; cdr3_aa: CASSKSGQAGRFYNEQFF
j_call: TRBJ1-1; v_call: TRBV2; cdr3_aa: CASSESPAGNTEAFF
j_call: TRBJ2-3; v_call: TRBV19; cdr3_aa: CASSVPMGRGADTQYF
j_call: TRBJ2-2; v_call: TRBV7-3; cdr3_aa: CASSFNDFTGELFF
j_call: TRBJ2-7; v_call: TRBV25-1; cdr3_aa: CASSEDGGWFEQYF
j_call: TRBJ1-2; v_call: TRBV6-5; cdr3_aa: CASSYPGQGIYGYTF
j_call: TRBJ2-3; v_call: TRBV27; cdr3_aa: CASASGQLYTQYF
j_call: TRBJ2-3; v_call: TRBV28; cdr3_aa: CASTRARGSSDTQYF
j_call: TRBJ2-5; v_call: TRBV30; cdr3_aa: CAWTPGGLVDVATQYF
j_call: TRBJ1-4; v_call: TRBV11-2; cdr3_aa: CASSRGREKLFF
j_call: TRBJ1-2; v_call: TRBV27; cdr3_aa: CASSPWDSYGYTF
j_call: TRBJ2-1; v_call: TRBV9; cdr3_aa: CASSVELAGGGEQFF
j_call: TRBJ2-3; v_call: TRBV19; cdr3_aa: CASSIYGRAITDTQYF
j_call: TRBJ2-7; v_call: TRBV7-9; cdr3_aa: CASSVTSYEQYF